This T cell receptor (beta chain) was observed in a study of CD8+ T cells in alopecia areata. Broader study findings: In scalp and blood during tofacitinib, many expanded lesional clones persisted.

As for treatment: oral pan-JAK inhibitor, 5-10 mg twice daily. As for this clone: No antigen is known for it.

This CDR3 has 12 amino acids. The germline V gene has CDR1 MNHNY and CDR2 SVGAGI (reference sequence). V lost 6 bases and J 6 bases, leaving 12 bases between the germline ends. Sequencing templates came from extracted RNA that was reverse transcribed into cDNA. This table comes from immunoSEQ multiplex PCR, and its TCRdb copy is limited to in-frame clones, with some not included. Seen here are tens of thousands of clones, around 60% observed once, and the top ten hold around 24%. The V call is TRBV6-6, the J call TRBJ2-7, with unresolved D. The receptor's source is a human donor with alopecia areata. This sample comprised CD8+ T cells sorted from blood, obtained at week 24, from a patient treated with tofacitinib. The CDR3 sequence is CASSDSGPEQYF. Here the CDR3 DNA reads TGTGCCAGCAGCGACTCCGGGCCCGAGCAGTACTTC.